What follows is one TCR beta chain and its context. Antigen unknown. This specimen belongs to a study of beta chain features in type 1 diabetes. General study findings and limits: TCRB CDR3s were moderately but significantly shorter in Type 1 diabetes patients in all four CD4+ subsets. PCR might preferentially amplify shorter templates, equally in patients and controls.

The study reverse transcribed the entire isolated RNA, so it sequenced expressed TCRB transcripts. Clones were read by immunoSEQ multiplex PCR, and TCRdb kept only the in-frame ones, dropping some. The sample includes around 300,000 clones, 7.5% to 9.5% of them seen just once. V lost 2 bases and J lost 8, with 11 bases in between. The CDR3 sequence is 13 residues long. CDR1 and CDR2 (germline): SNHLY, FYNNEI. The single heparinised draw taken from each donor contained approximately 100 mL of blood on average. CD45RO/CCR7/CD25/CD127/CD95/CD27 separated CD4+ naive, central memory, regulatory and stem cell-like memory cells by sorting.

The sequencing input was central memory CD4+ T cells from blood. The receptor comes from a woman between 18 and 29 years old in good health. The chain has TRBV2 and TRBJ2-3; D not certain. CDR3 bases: TGTGCCAGCAGTGAACTCCCCACGGGTACGCAGTATTTT. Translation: CASSELPTGTQYF.